One and the same sample provided the 27 T cell receptor beta chains below, sequenced in a study of cytomegalovirus exposure and HLA in healthy donors. The PCR made use of 60 Vbeta and 13 Jbeta primers. Sequencing used immunoSEQ multiplex PCR; TCRdb keeps in-frame clones, though not all of them. The data show 150,000 to 200,000 clones, less than 85% seen once. Sequencing was carried out using PBMCs. The receptors were gathered from a boy younger than 18 in good health and CMV-seronegative.

This chain uses TRBV19 with TRBJ1-4; D remains ambiguous. The V gene lost 6 bases and the J gene lost 8 bases, with 4 bases spanning the gap. The CDR3 runs 10 residues. Germline assignment: CDR1 LNHDA and CDR2 SQIVND (reference sequence). The CDR3 loop reads CASRREKLFF. CDR3 coding DNA: TGTGCCAGTAGGCGGGAAAAACTGTTTTTT.

The chain carries TRBV6-1 and TRBJ2-7, with D maybe TRBD1 (6 bases). This CDR3 has 14 residues. CDR1 is MNHNS, CDR2 SASEGT, per germline. V lost 3 bases and J 3 bases, leaving 12 bases between the germline ends. Written as DNA, the CDR3 is TGTGCCAGCAGTGAGGGACACGGGGACTACGAGCAGTACTTC. This codes for CASSEGHGDYEQYF.

The V and J genes are TRBV25-1 and TRBJ2-7, with TRBD1 matching over 10 bases. The V and J ends lost 7 bases and 1 base, in that order; junction bases with no gene match: 7. There are 15 residues in the CDR3. Germline assignment: CDR1 MGHDK and CDR2 SYGVNS. CDR3: CASTPPGQGSYEQYF. The CDR3 bases are TGTGCCAGCACCCCCCCGGGACAGGGGTCCTACGAGCAGTACTTC.

This clone was seen a few times. The chain recombines TRBV19 with TRBJ1-2; D is perhaps TRBD1 (5 bases). Germline CDR1 reads LNHDA; CDR2 reads SQIVND (reference sequence). There are 16 residues in the CDR3. The ends were cut back, 5 bases at V and 4 bases at J, with 20 bases in the middle. The CDR3 DNA is TGTGCCAGTAGTGTCACCTCCAGGGTCACTTTCTATGGCTACACCTTC. Translation gives CASSVTSRVTFYGYTF. Supplemented by reference TRBV19 and TRBJ1-2, the full variable domain reads DGGITQSPKYLFRKEGQNVTLSCEQNLNHDAMYWYRQDPGQGLRLIYYSQIVNDFQKGDIAEGYSVSREKKESFPLTVTSAQKNPTAFYLCASSVTSRVTFYGYTFGSGTRLTVV.

This clone was seen only a few times. The chain carries TRBV5-1 and TRBJ1-1, with 8 bases aligning to TRBD1. After removal of 0 bases from V and 3 bases from J, the junction contained 4 bases not matched to a gene. The CDR3 is 15 residues long. Germline V gives CDR1 SGHRS, CDR2 YFSETQ. CDR3 DNA sequence: TGCGCCAGCAGCTTGGAACCAGGGGGCCACACTGAAGCTTTCTTT. This sequence encodes CASSLEPGGHTEAFF.

The CDR3 coding sequence is TGCGCCAGCAGCTCTAGAAACACCGGGGAGCTGTTTTTT. It encodes CASSSRNTGELFF. The V call is TRBV5-1, the J call TRBJ2-2; no definite D call. Per germline, CDR1 SGHRS and CDR2 YFSETQ. The V and J ends lost 3 bases and 2 bases respectively, with 5 bases between them. CDR3 length: 13 amino acids.

J is TRBJ1-1 and V is TRBV9; 9 nucleotides agree with TRBD1. This CDR3 has 14 amino acids. Unmatched junction bases numbered 10, after V lost 2 bases and J lost 11 bases. The germline V gene has CDR1 SGDLS and CDR2 YYNGEE. DNA of the CDR3: TGTGCCAGCAGCGTGGGAACAGGGGGCGCCTACGCTTTCTTT. Translated, it gives CASSVGTGGAYAFF.

This chain joins TRBV7-2 and TRBJ2-7, with 7 bases identical to TRBD1. This CDR3 region has 14 residues. Trimming removed 5 bases from V and 3 bases from J; junction bases left unmatched: 7. Germline CDR1 reads SGHTA; CDR2 reads FQGNSA. The DNA of the CDR3 is TGTGCCAGCAGCACGGGACAGACCTACTACGAGCAGTACTTC. Amino acids: CASSTGQTYYEQYF.

This clone was observed a single time. This sequence joins TRBV9 and TRBJ2-3; D unresolved. Deletions cut 0 bases from V and 4 bases from J, with 6 bases between. Germline CDR1 reads SGDLS; CDR2 reads YYNGEE. There are 13 residues in the CDR3. The CDR3 coding sequence is TGTGCCAGCAGCGTAGGCAGATCAGATACGCAGTATTTT. Translated: CASSVGRSDTQYF.

V is TRBV27 and J is TRBJ1-1; D is undetermined. The germline CDR1 and CDR2 sequences are MNHEY and SMNVEV (reference sequence). This CDR3 spans 13 amino acids. V was clipped by 4 bases and J by 0 bases, with 6 bases between them. This CDR3 reads CASSWLMNTEAFF. As DNA, the CDR3 is TGTGCCAGCAGTTGGCTGATGAACACTGAAGCTTTCTTT.

This clone has only a few counts. The V and J genes are TRBV19 and TRBJ2-5, with D perhaps matching TRBD1 (6 bases). V was shortened by 1 base and J by 4 bases, with 7 bases between the two germline ends. CDR1 and CDR2 from the germline V gene are LNHDA and SQIVND (reference sequence). This CDR3 contains 13 residues. The CDR3 sequence is CASSIVGGETQYF. In nucleotides, the CDR3 is TGTGCCAGTAGTATAGTAGGGGGAGAGACCCAGTACTTC.

This clone was counted once. The chain carries TRBV27 and TRBJ2-3; TRBD1 aligns across 8 bases. V shed 6 bases and J 4 bases; nucleotides not matched to a gene: 6. Germline assignment: CDR1 MNHEY and CDR2 SMNVEV (reference sequence). CDR3 length: 14 amino acids. The CDR3 DNA reads as TGTGCCAGCAGCCCAGGGGGCTTTGCAGATACGCAGTATTTT. This codes for CASSPGGFADTQYF.

This rearrangement joins TRBV5-1 to TRBJ1-2; D might be TRBD1 (6 bases). This CDR3 spans 13 amino acids. V gave up 1 base and J gave up 7 bases, with 11 bases separating them. In germline, CDR1 is SGHRS, CDR2 YFSETQ. CDR3 residues: CASSLLQGRGYTF. The CDR3 nucleotides read TGCGCCAGCAGCTTGTTACAGGGCCGTGGCTACACCTTC.

The sample holds a few counts of this clone. This chain joins TRBV7-6 and TRBJ1-2; 9 bases map to TRBD1. J gave up 0 bases and V 5 bases, and 7 bases lay outside the gene matches. Germline CDR1 SGHVS, CDR2 FNYEAQ. This CDR3 has 16 residues. The CDR3 sequence: CASSKGGTGPNYGYTF. The CDR3 nucleotides are TGTGCCAGCAGCAAAGGCGGGACAGGGCCTAACTATGGCTACACCTTC.

V gene TRBV30 combines with J gene TRBJ2-2, with 13 bases aligning to TRBD2. CDR1 is GTSNPN, CDR2 SVGIG, per germline (reference sequence). The CDR3 contains 19 residues. Unmatched junction bases numbered 18, after V lost 6 bases and J lost 5 bases. The CDR3 protein is CACYQPGLAGRRPTGELFF. CDR3 DNA: TGTGCCTGTTACCAACCGGGACTAGCGGGACGAAGGCCTACCGGGGAGCTGTTTTTT.

V usage is TRBV4-1 and J usage is TRBJ1-1, with D tentatively TRBD1 (5 bases). V was pared by 1 base and J by 0 bases, with 6 bases between. This CDR3 comprises 14 residues. Germline V gives CDR1 MGHRA, CDR2 YSYEKL. The CDR3, as DNA: TGCGCCAGCAGCCAAGGCAGGGTGAACACTGAAGCTTTCTTT. Residues: CASSQGRVNTEAFF.

The chain joins TRBV11-3 to TRBJ2-1; 8 bases are a match to TRBD2. CDR3 length equals 15 residues. Germline CDR1 is SGHNT and CDR2 is YENEEA. With 3 bases clipped from V and 5 bases from J, the junction kept 6 bases outside the gene matches. CDR3 DNA: TGTGCCAGCAGCTTCCGAGCGGGGGAGGACAATGAGCAGTTCTTC. Translation: CASSFRAGEDNEQFF. The variable domain in full, completed from reference TRBV11-3 and TRBJ2-1, reads EAGVVQSPRYKIIEKKQPVAFWCNPISGHNTLYWYLQNLGQGPELLIRYENEEAVDDSQLPKDRFSAERLKGVDSTLKIQPAELGDSAVYLCASSFRAGEDNEQFFGPGTRLTVL.

This sequence joins TRBV4-3 and TRBJ2-3, with D possibly being TRBD1 (5 bases). This CDR3 is built from 18 residues. From germline, CDR1 is LGHNA and CDR2 YSLEER. Trimming pared 0 bases from V and 1 base from J, leaving 17 bases between. The CDR3 sequence is CASSQDKIAGMGTDTQYF. In nucleotides, the CDR3 is TGCGCCAGCAGCCAAGATAAGATCGCAGGGATGGGCACAGATACGCAGTATTTT.

This sequence joins TRBV25-1 and TRBJ1-2, with D hard to call. The germline V and J ends were trimmed by 4 bases and 7 bases, with 7 bases remaining between them. The germline CDR1 and CDR2 sequences are MGHDK and SYGVNS. The CDR3 runs 11 residues. In DNA, the CDR3 is TGTGCCAGCAGTGCCGGGTCTGGCTACACCTTC. Translated, it gives CASSAGSGYTF.

V usage is TRBV5-6 and J usage is TRBJ2-3; 9 bases fit TRBD1. This CDR3 is built from 16 residues. V dropped 0 bases and J dropped 0; count of bases not matched to a gene: 2. The V gene's germline CDR1 is SGHDT and CDR2 YYEEEE. CDR3 protein: CASSLAGQGSTDTQYF. CDR3 bases: TGTGCCAGCAGCTTGGCGGGACAGGGAAGCACAGATACGCAGTATTTT.

The J gene is TRBJ2-1, the V gene TRBV11-2; weak D call: TRBD2 (7 bases). CDR3 length equals 16 residues. V gave up 5 bases and J gave up 6 bases, with 20 bases separating them. CDR1 is SGHAT and CDR2 is FQNNGV in the germline V gene. CDR3 sequence (DNA): TGTGCCAGCAGCAGACGGGGGGCCCCCCCCACCAATGAGCAGTTCTTC. Its protein product is CASSRRGAPPTNEQFF. The variable domain in full, completed from reference TRBV11-2 and TRBJ2-1, reads EAGVAQSPRYKIIEKRQSVAFWCNPISGHATLYWYQQILGQGPKLLIQFQNNGVVDDSQLPKDRFSAERLKGVDSTLKIQPAKLEDSAVYLCASSRRGAPPTNEQFFGPGTRLTVL.

The chain joins TRBV25-1 to TRBJ1-2, with 7 bases aligning to TRBD1. Germline assignment: CDR1 MGHDK and CDR2 SYGVNS. The CDR3 contains 13 residues. The junction had 6 bases not matched to a gene; V was cut back by 4 bases and J by 7 bases. CDR3 in amino acids: CASSGRQGVGYTF. For the CDR3, the DNA is TGTGCCAGCAGTGGTCGACAGGGAGTTGGCTACACCTTC.

This chain joins TRBV4-1 and TRBJ2-7; D unresolved. CDR3 length: 13 amino acids. Germline V CDR1 and CDR2: MGHRA, YSYEKL. Trimming left V 1 base short and J 3 bases short, with 7 bases between. CDR3 sequence reads: CASSQGLNYEQYF. CDR3 nucleotide sequence: TGCGCCAGCAGCCAAGGACTTAACTACGAGCAGTACTTC.

This chain joins TRBV7-9 and TRBJ1-4, with TRBD1 matching over 9 bases. J gave up 9 bases and V 5 bases, and 10 bases lay outside the gene matches. The CDR3 runs to 15 residues. Germline loops: CDR1 SEHNR, CDR2 FQNEAQ (reference sequence). The CDR3 DNA reads TGTGCCAGCAGCAATGCGAGGACAGGGGAAAAAAAACTGTTTTTT. Its protein product is CASSNARTGEKKLFF.

The chain links TRBV5-6 to TRBJ2-3; TRBD2 is a possible D gene (5 bases). The V gene lost 4 bases and the J gene lost 2 bases, with 17 bases spanning the gap. This CDR3 is built from 16 residues. The germline V gene has CDR1 SGHDT and CDR2 YYEEEE. The CDR3 region is CASSLLGGGDTDTQYF. The CDR3 bases are TGTGCCAGCAGCCTTCTAGGAGGCGGAGACACAGATACGCAGTATTTT.

The chain uses TRBV6-4 and TRBJ2-1; D not certain. Trimming left V 3 bases short and J 1 base short, with 4 bases between. The CDR3 length is 13 residues. Germline V lookup: CDR1 MRHNA, CDR2 SNTAGT. This CDR3 reads CASSERSYNEQFF. The CDR3 nucleotides are TGTGCCAGCAGTGAGCGGTCCTACAATGAGCAGTTCTTC.

The chain recombines TRBV11-2 with TRBJ1-2, with 9 nucleotides matching TRBD1. Losses at the gene ends were 0 bases for V and 3 bases for J; bases not matched to a gene: 11. Germline V gene lookup returns CDR1 SGHAT and CDR2 FQNNGV. The CDR3 has 18 amino acids. This chain's CDR3 is CASSLELGTGSFDYGYTF. In DNA, the CDR3 is TGTGCCAGCAGCTTAGAGTTGGGGACAGGGTCGTTCGACTATGGCTACACCTTC. The entire variable domain, with the rest obtained from reference TRBV11-2 and TRBJ1-2, is as follows: EAGVAQSPRYKIIEKRQSVAFWCNPISGHATLYWYQQILGQGPKLLIQFQNNGVVDDSQLPKDRFSAERLKGVDSTLKIQPAKLEDSAVYLCASSLELGTGSFDYGYTFGSGTRLTVV.